Shown below are 32 T cell receptor beta chains from a single sample sequenced in a study of T cells in Graves' hyperthyroidism and ophthalmopathy. The TCR beta CDR3 regions underwent amplification using RNA transcripts as the source. The TCR CDR3 was amplified in a first-round RT-PCR using the HTBI primer set. MiXCR, applied by TCRdb to the multiplex PCR reads, yields one record per CDR3 protein. There are about 320,000 distinct CDR3 sequences in the sample; about 15% occur only once, and approximately 35% lies in the top ten. The sequenced material came from blood. The origin of the receptors is a man under 40 with Graves' hyperthyroidism.

This clonotype showed up many times. This chain uses TRBV10-1 with TRBJ2-7; 8 bases are shared with TRBD1. CDR3 length: 18 amino acids. Trimming at V came to 3 bases and at J to 3 bases, leaving 16 bases not matched to a gene. Germline CDR1 reads WNHNN; CDR2 reads SYGVQD (reference sequence). CDR3 region: CASSDGQGLPGSVYEQYF. In nucleotides, the CDR3 is TGCGCCAGCAGTGACGGACAGGGCCTACCTGGGTCAGTCTACGAGCAGTACTTC.

In this sample, this clonotype turned up many times. V usage is TRBV18 and J usage is TRBJ2-1; D tentatively fits TRBD1 or TRBD2 (5 bases each). The CDR3 is made up of 16 amino acids. Germline V lookup: CDR1 KGHSH, CDR2 LQKENI. V was pared by 3 bases and J by 0 bases, with 12 bases between. For the CDR3, the DNA is TGTGCCAGCTCACCTGGGACCACCCCCTCCTACAATGAGCAGTTCTTC. Translated, it gives CASSPGTTPSYNEQFF.

The chain links TRBV10-3 to TRBJ2-1; 14 nucleotides line up with TRBD2. There are 18 residues in the CDR3. Germline V CDR1 and CDR2: ENHRY, SYGVKD. The ends lost 10 bases at V and 5 bases at J; junction bases unmatched: 16. The CDR3 sequence: CATKTSGRATGDNNEQFF. CDR3 DNA: TGTGCCACAAAGACTAGCGGGAGGGCCACAGGAGACAACAATGAGCAGTTCTTC.

This clonotype has at least ten counts. V is TRBV14 and J is TRBJ2-5, with D possibly TRBD2 on 6 matching bases. Germline V lookup: CDR1 SGHDN, CDR2 FVKESK. V was pared by 0 bases and J by 5 bases, with 16 bases between. The CDR3 spans 16 residues. The CDR3 DNA sequence: TGTGCCAGCAGCCAAGATAGAGGGAGGATTCAGGAGACCCAGTACTTC. Its protein product is CASSQDRGRIQETQYF.

In its sample, this clonotype was seen a few times. The genes are TRBV5-1 and TRBJ2-3; the D is unclear. Germline CDR1 and CDR2: SGHRS and YFSETQ. This CDR3 contains 16 residues. V lost 2 bases, J lost 0 bases, and 13 bases lay in between. DNA for the CDR3: TGCGCCAGCAGCTTAGGATCGACTCTAAGCACAGATACGCAGTATTTT. It is translated as CASSLGSTLSTDTQYF.

This clonotype was seen only a few times. The genes are TRBV24-1 and TRBJ2-2, with TRBD1 as a possible D gene (6 bases). This CDR3 contains 15 residues. Germline values: CDR1 KGHDR, CDR2 SFDVKD. V was clipped by 5 bases and J by 3 bases, with 12 bases between them. The CDR3 coding sequence is TGTGCCACCAGTGGCTCGACAGGTTACACCGGGGAGCTGTTTTTT. Translated: CATSGSTGYTGELFF.

Ten or more counts support this clonotype. The rearrangement links TRBV30 to TRBJ1-1; D call uncertain. Trimming shortened V by 3 bases and J by 2 bases, and 7 bases separated the two germline ends. The V gene's germline CDR1 is GTSNPN and CDR2 SVGIG (reference sequence). This CDR3 has 12 amino acids. DNA of the CDR3: TGTGCCTGGAGGTTATCAAACACTGAAGCTTTCTTT. Amino acids: CAWRLSNTEAFF.

This rearrangement joins TRBV28 to TRBJ2-1; D possibly corresponds to TRBD2 (5 bases). Trimming removed 1 base from V and 2 bases from J, with 9 bases in between. CDR1 MDHEN and CDR2 SYDVKM come from the germline V gene. This CDR3 has 15 amino acids. The CDR3 region is CASSLSGRTYNEQFF. The CDR3 DNA sequence: TGTGCCAGCAGTTTATCGGGGAGAACCTACAATGAGCAGTTCTTC.

The gene calls are TRBV24-1 and TRBJ2-1, with TRBD2 identical over 14 bases. The ends lost 7 bases at V and 1 base at J; junction bases unmatched: 8. Germline V lookup: CDR1 KGHDR, CDR2 SFDVKD. This CDR3 contains 18 residues. The CDR3 here is CATSGGTSGRWSYNEQFF. The CDR3, as DNA: TGTGCCACCAGCGGCGGGACTAGCGGGAGATGGTCCTACAATGAGCAGTTCTTC.

This clonotype was counted ten times or more. This chain connects TRBV5-1 to TRBJ2-4; D tentatively reads TRBD1 or TRBD2 (7 bases each). The CDR3 extends over 15 amino acids. Germline V CDR1 and CDR2: SGHRS, YFSETQ. V was pared by 0 bases and J by 5 bases, with 12 bases between. DNA of the CDR3: TGCGCCAGCAGCTTGGCTCCAGGGGGGGAAAACATTCAGTACTTC. It codes for CASSLAPGGENIQYF.

This clonotype was seen repeatedly, ten times or more. This sequence joins TRBV20-1 and TRBJ2-7; 9 nucleotides agree with TRBD1. This CDR3 is built from 13 residues. CDR1 and CDR2 (germline): DFQATT, SNEGSKA (reference sequence). Trimming removed 5 bases from V and 7 bases from J; junction bases left unmatched: 9. CDR3 amino acids: CSAGRQGVREQYF. CDR3 nucleotide sequence: TGCAGTGCTGGAAGACAGGGGGTGAGGGAGCAGTACTTC.

V usage is TRBV6-2 or TRBV6-3 and J usage is TRBJ2-2; TRBD2 is a possible D gene (5 bases). The length of the CDR3 is 14 residues. Germline V CDR1 and CDR2: MNHEY, SVGEGT. Trimming shortened V by 2 bases and J by 5 bases, and 9 bases separated the two germline ends. CDR3 protein: CASSYGGGTGELFF. As DNA, the CDR3 is TGTGCCAGCAGTTACGGAGGCGGGACCGGGGAGCTGTTTTTT.

Comments on this clonotype: Given a much more abundant clone one base away, this may be a read error. The V and J genes are TRBV7-3 and TRBJ1-1; D is perhaps TRBD1 (6 bases). In germline, CDR1 is SGHTA, CDR2 FQGTGA. The CDR3 spans 15 residues. V lost 1 base and J 5 bases, leaving 14 bases between the germline ends. The CDR3 DNA sequence: TGTGCCAGCAGCTTAATGGGCCCAGGACAGACTGAAGCTTTCTTT. It is translated as CASSLMGPGQTEAFF.

This clonotype was picked up many times. The chain joins TRBV6-1 to TRBJ2-1, with 12 positions matching TRBD2. This CDR3 is 15 amino acids long. Germline V gene lookup returns CDR1 MNHNS and CDR2 SASEGT. The V and J ends lost 1 base and 7 bases, in that order; junction bases with no gene match: 2. The CDR3 region has the DNA TGTGCCAGCAGTGAAGGACTAGCGGGAGCTAATGAGCAGTTCTTC. Its protein is CASSEGLAGANEQFF.

In its sample, this clonotype was seen many times. V usage is TRBV27 and J usage is TRBJ1-5, with D hard to call. Trimming left V 5 bases short and J 0 bases short, with 11 bases between. CDR3 length: 15 residues. Per germline, CDR1 MNHEY and CDR2 SMNVEV (reference sequence). CDR3 residues: CASSPQLYSNQPQHF. The DNA of the CDR3 is TGTGCCAGCAGTCCACAGTTGTATAGCAATCAGCCCCAGCATTTT.

The gene calls are TRBV12-3 or TRBV12-4 and TRBJ2-1, with unresolved D. The CDR3 sequence is 13 residues long. Trimming cost V 3 bases and J 5 bases, with 8 bases left between them. The CDR3 DNA is TGTGCCAGCAGTTTTTCGGCGGACAATGAGCAGTTCTTC. It yields the protein CASSFSADNEQFF.

The V and J genes are TRBV7-8 and TRBJ1-5; 7 nucleotides line up with TRBD1. The CDR3 consists of 15 residues. Germline V gene lookup returns CDR1 SGHVS and CDR2 FQNEAQ. V lost 1 base, J lost 5 bases, and 5 bases stayed unmatched. CDR3 loop: CASSLVTGEDQPQHF. Written as DNA, the CDR3 is TGTGCCAGCAGCTTAGTTACAGGGGAGGATCAGCCCCAGCATTTT.

A word on this clonotype: This may be a read error, as it is one base from a much larger clone. This chain uses TRBV12-3 or TRBV12-4 with TRBJ2-1, with D perhaps given as TRBD1 or TRBD2 (5 bases each). This CDR3 has 14 residues. CDR3 in DNA: TGTGCCGCCACCCGGGACCGAGCAAACAATGAGCGGTTCTTC. This encodes CAATRDRANNERFF.

This clonotype was counted at least ten times. The V and J genes are TRBV19 and TRBJ2-7; D is unclear. The V end was cut by 5 bases, the J end by 3 bases, with 14 bases between. The germline CDR1 and CDR2 sequences are LNHDA and SQIVND (reference sequence). The CDR3 totals 14 residues. Written as DNA, the CDR3 is TGTGCCAGTAGTCCGTCACTTTCCGTCTACGAGCAGTACTTC. Protein sequence: CASSPSLSVYEQYF.

The genes are TRBV10-1 and TRBJ2-1; TRBD2 might be the D (6 bases). The CDR3 covers 15 residues. Germline V gives CDR1 WNHNN, CDR2 SYGVQD (reference sequence). Trimming removed 4 bases at V and 0 bases at J, with 10 bases between. This CDR3 is CASSALARSYNEQFF. In DNA form, the CDR3 reads TGCGCCAGCAGTGCCCTAGCGCGCTCCTACAATGAGCAGTTCTTC.

At least ten counts were recorded for this clonotype. V is TRBV20-1 and J is TRBJ2-1; 13 bases are a match to TRBD2. J lost 4 bases, V lost 0 bases, and 0 bases had no gene match. The CDR3 extends over 15 amino acids. The germline gives CDR1 DFQATT, CDR2 SNEGSKA (reference sequence). The CDR3 reads CSAREGLAGYNEQFF. CDR3 nucleotide sequence: TGCAGTGCTAGAGAGGGACTAGCGGGATACAATGAGCAGTTCTTC.

The chain couples TRBV27 to TRBJ1-5; D ambiguous. The CDR3 runs to 15 residues. V lost 6 bases and J 2 bases, leaving 14 bases between the germline ends. Germline-derived CDR1 and CDR2 are MNHEY and SMNVEV (reference sequence). The CDR3 DNA reads TGTGCCAGCAGCGGCGGGTTGTGGGGCAATCAGCCCCAGCATTTT. This codes for CASSGGLWGNQPQHF.

J is TRBJ1-3 and V is TRBV6-1; D not resolved. CDR1 is MNHNS and CDR2 is SASEGT in the germline V gene. Trimming stripped 4 bases from V and 0 bases from J, with 13 bases between. The CDR3 spans 16 residues. CDR3 residues: CASSATRLSSGNTIYF. CDR3 nucleotide sequence: TGTGCCAGCAGTGCCACCCGGCTCAGCTCTGGAAACACCATATATTTT.

The chain carries TRBV2 and TRBJ2-2; D not certain. This CDR3 region has 19 residues. From germline, CDR1 is SNHLY and CDR2 FYNNEI. The V end was cut by 8 bases, the J end by 1 base, with 26 bases between. In DNA, the CDR3 is TGTGCCAGCGATGGTGGCCTAGAAGAGCTAACAATGAACACCGGGGAGCTGTTTTTT. It yields the protein CASDGGLEELTMNTGELFF.

V usage is TRBV3-1 and J usage is TRBJ1-2; weak D call: TRBD1 (5 bases). V was trimmed by 3 bases and J by 6 bases, leaving 8 bases between them. This CDR3 comprises 12 residues. The germline V gene encodes CDR1 LGHDT and CDR2 YNNKEL (reference sequence). CDR3 sequence: CASSHQGNGYTF. The DNA of the CDR3 is TGTGCCAGCAGCCATCAGGGAAATGGCTACACCTTC. Complete variable domain (other parts from reference TRBV3-1 and TRBJ1-2): DTAVSQTPKYLVTQMGNDKSIKCEQNLGHDTMYWYKQDSKKFLKIMFSYNNKELIINETVPNRFSPKSPDKAHLNLHINSLELGDSAVYFCASSHQGNGYTFGSGTRLTVV.

Many counts were recorded for this clonotype. The chain combines TRBV18 with TRBJ1-2; D is unclear. Germline assignment: CDR1 KGHSH and CDR2 LQKENI. CDR3 length equals 14 residues. V lost 2 bases and J lost 4, with 11 bases in between. The CDR3 region has the DNA TGTGCCAGCTCACCAGGGCCGCTCGGCTATGGCTACACCTTC. As protein: CASSPGPLGYGYTF.

This clonotype was counted at least ten times. CDR3 loop: CSDRGRTEAFF. The CDR3 DNA sequence: TGCAGCGATAGGGGCAGGACTGAAGCTTTCTTT. J is TRBJ1-1 and V is TRBV29-1; possible D gene TRBD1, 5 bases. V lost 7 bases and J lost 5, with 11 bases in between. Germline V CDR1 and CDR2: SQVTM, ANQGSEA. This CDR3 is 11 amino acids long. Full variable domain (rest looked up from reference TRBV29-1 and TRBJ1-1): SAVISQKPSRDICQRGTSLTIQCQVDSQVTMMFWYRQQPGQSLTLIATANQGSEATYESGFVIDKFPISRPNLTFSTLTVSNMSPEDSSIYLCSDRGRTEAFFGQGTRLTVV.

This clonotype was recorded a few times. This rearrangement joins TRBV5-1 to TRBJ1-4; no clear D gene. CDR1 is SGHRS and CDR2 is YFSETQ in the germline V gene. V lost 4 bases and J lost 2, with 12 bases in between. This CDR3 comprises 15 residues. The CDR3 reads CASSTGSATNEKLFF. CDR3 sequence (DNA): TGCGCCAGCAGCACGGGGTCAGCTACTAATGAAAAACTGTTTTTT.

Ten or more counts support this clonotype. The chain joins TRBV5-1 to TRBJ2-7, with D perhaps matching TRBD1 (6 bases). Trimming took off 4 bases at V and 2 bases at J, with 16 bases between the two ends. Germline V gives CDR1 SGHRS, CDR2 YFSETQ. The CDR3 covers 15 residues. CDR3 sequence (DNA): TGCGCCAGCAGCCCCCGTGGGGACACCACCTACGAGCAGTACTTC. Its translation is CASSPRGDTTYEQYF.

The rearrangement links TRBV6-1 to TRBJ2-7; TRBD2 matches 8 bases. The V segment lost 5 bases and the J segment 6 bases; nucleotides outside the gene matches: 15. CDR1 and CDR2 (germline): MNHNS, SASEGT. This CDR3 comprises 16 residues. CDR3 coding DNA: TGTGCCAGCAGTCCCGTGGGTGGGACTAGTCTAGGCGAGCAGTACTTC. This gives the protein CASSPVGGTSLGEQYF.

V gene TRBV10-2 combines with J gene TRBJ1-2, with 7 positions matching TRBD1. Germline assignment: CDR1 WSHSY and CDR2 SAAADI. The CDR3 is 13 amino acids. V shed 6 bases and J 2 bases; nucleotides not matched to a gene: 3. The CDR3 is CASRLGQNYGYTF. The CDR3 region has the DNA TGCGCCAGCAGGTTGGGACAGAACTATGGCTACACCTTC.

This clonotype was seen at least ten times. The gene calls are TRBV11-2 and TRBJ2-1, with 10 bases that match TRBD2. J lost 6 bases, V lost 3 bases, and 17 bases had no gene match. Germline V gives CDR1 SGHAT, CDR2 FQNNGV. The CDR3 is 19 amino acids. The CDR3 loop is CASSLFGLADTKRGNEQFF. DNA of the CDR3: TGTGCCAGCAGCTTGTTCGGACTAGCGGACACCAAGAGAGGCAATGAGCAGTTCTTC.